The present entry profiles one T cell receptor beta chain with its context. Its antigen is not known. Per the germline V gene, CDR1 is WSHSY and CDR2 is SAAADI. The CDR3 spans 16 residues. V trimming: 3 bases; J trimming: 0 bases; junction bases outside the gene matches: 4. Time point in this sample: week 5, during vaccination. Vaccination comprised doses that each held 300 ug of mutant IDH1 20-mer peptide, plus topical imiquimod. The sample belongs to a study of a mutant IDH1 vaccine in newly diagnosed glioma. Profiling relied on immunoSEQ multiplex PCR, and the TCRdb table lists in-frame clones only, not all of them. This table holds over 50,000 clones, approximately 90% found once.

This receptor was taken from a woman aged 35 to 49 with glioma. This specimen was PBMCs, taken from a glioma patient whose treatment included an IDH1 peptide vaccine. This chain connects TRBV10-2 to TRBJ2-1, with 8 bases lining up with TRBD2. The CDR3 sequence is CASSDRRGGSYNEQFF. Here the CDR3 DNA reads TGCGCCAGCAGTGATAGACGGGGGGGCTCCTACAATGAGCAGTTCTTC.